These 27 T cell receptor beta chains were all obtained from the same sample, sequenced in a study of vaccination and CD4 T cells after COVID-19. Treatment in this sample: roughly 11-day PBMC culture with coronavirus spike peptide pools or control peptides (ViraFEST assay). An Oncomine TCR Beta short-read assay was used to sequence the DNA from cultured CD4+ T cells. TCRdb used MiXCR to reprocess the PCR reads, holding one entry per CDR3 protein. Of roughly 20,000 distinct CDR3 sequences listed, approximately 52% are singletons. The antigens for these receptors are not known. Sequencing input: CD4+ T cells from blood, cultured in vitro. Receptors were obtained from a human donor who had recovered from COVID-19.

V and J are TRBV10-3 and TRBJ2-3; TRBD2 agrees at 8 bases. Per the germline V gene, CDR1 is ENHRY and CDR2 is SYGVKD. The junction had 19 bases not matched to a gene; V was cut back by 8 bases and J by 3 bases. This CDR3 region has 18 residues. The CDR3 loop reads CAIQSLFSAGGKTDTQYF. The CDR3, as DNA: TGTGCCATCCAGTCCCTTTTTAGCGCGGGAGGAAAGACAGATACGCAGTATTTT.

The chain has TRBV6-1 and TRBJ2-3, with TRBD2 matching over 16 bases. The germline V gene encodes CDR1 MNHNS and CDR2 SASEGT. The trim removed 8 bases at V and 0 bases at J, leaving 5 bases unmatched. The CDR3 is made up of 17 amino acids. CDR3 coding DNA: TGTGCCAGCGGGGGACTAGCGGGGGGGAATAGCACAGATACGCAGTATTTT. Residues: CASGGLAGGNSTDTQYF.

V gene TRBV6-2 or TRBV6-3 combines with J gene TRBJ2-7; unclear D gene. Germline V gives CDR1 MNHEY, CDR2 SVGEGT. V lost 7 bases to trimming and J lost 0 bases, with 10 bases between them. This CDR3 contains 13 residues. CDR3 in amino acids: CASKGDISYEQYF. CDR3 coding DNA: TGTGCCAGCAAAGGTGACATCTCCTACGAGCAGTACTTC.

This clonotype showed up just a few times. This chain links TRBV28 with TRBJ2-2, with 8 nucleotides matching TRBD1. CDR1 and CDR2 (germline): MDHEN, SYDVKM. After removal of 3 bases from V and 1 base from J, the junction contained 4 bases not matched to a gene. The CDR3 consists of 16 residues. The CDR3 protein is CASSFGGQVNTGELFF. For the CDR3, the DNA is TGTGCCAGCAGTTTTGGGGGACAGGTGAACACCGGGGAGCTGTTTTTT.

The count of this clonotype is one. The chain uses TRBV18 and TRBJ2-7; 8 bases align to TRBD1. There are 14 residues in the CDR3. Germline V gene data show CDR1 as KGHSH and CDR2 as LQKENI. V trimming: 3 bases; J trimming: 4 bases; junction bases outside the gene matches: 5. The CDR3 sequence: CASSPGTGIYEQYF. The CDR3 DNA follows: TGTGCCAGCTCACCCGGGACAGGAATATACGAGCAGTACTTC.

The chain carries TRBV19 and TRBJ2-6; 7 bases match TRBD1. Germline V gene sequence: CDR1 LNHDA, CDR2 SQIVND (reference sequence). The CDR3 is made up of 16 amino acids. The junction had 8 bases not matched to a gene; V was cut back by 6 bases and J by 3 bases. The CDR3 protein is CASRLPGGGGANVLTF. CDR3 DNA sequence: TGTGCCAGTAGACTACCAGGGGGTGGTGGGGCCAACGTCCTGACTTTC.

The chain joins TRBV7-9 to TRBJ1-1; perhaps TRBD1 as D (6 bases). Germline CDR1 reads SEHNR; CDR2 reads FQNEAQ (reference sequence). CDR3 size: 15 residues. Trimming shortened V by 0 bases and J by 1 base, and 9 bases separated the two germline ends. The CDR3 DNA is TGTGCCAGCAGCTTAGCCCTGACAGGGAACACTGAAGCTTTCTTT. This sequence encodes CASSLALTGNTEAFF.

The chain uses TRBV19 and TRBJ1-1, with 12 bases that match TRBD1. CDR3 length: 15 amino acids. Germline CDR1 is LNHDA and CDR2 is SQIVND (reference sequence). The V gene end was trimmed by 4 bases and the J gene end by 5 bases; junction bases not matched to a gene: 5. This CDR3 reads CASSSGTGGRTEAFF. Written as DNA, the CDR3 is TGTGCCAGTAGTAGTGGGACAGGGGGCCGAACTGAAGCTTTCTTT.

This clonotype has just one count. The genes are TRBV4-3 and TRBJ1-2; 9 nucleotides line up with TRBD1. CDR3 length equals 15 residues. Looked up from germline, CDR1 is LGHNA and CDR2 is YSLEER. The ends lost 4 bases at V and 7 bases at J; junction bases unmatched: 10. CDR3 in DNA: TGCGCCAGCAGCCGTCACCCTGCACAGGGGGCTGGCTACACCTTC. This codes for CASSRHPAQGAGYTF.

The chain recombines TRBV5-1 with TRBJ1-2; the D gene is possibly TRBD1 (6 bases). The germline V and J ends were trimmed by 4 bases and 6 bases, with 22 bases remaining between them. In germline, CDR1 is SGHRS, CDR2 YFSETQ. The CDR3 consists of 16 residues. The CDR3 nucleotides are TGCGCCAGCAGCCTACAGGGAGGCCGGGTTTCTGATGGCTACACCTTC. Translation gives CASSLQGGRVSDGYTF.

The chain recombines TRBV7-9 with TRBJ2-1, with TRBD2 matching over 12 bases. The germline V gene has CDR1 SEHNR and CDR2 FQNEAQ (reference sequence). The CDR3 covers 16 residues. The V and J ends lost 5 bases and 9 bases, in that order; junction bases with no gene match: 11. The CDR3 nucleotides are TGTGCCAGCAGCGGGAGTGGACTAGCGGGATTTGGTGAGCAGTTCTTC. Residues: CASSGSGLAGFGEQFF.

The chain has TRBV12-3 or TRBV12-4 and TRBJ2-2; D is uncertain. Deletions cut 5 bases from V and 1 base from J, with 5 bases between. The CDR3 has 13 amino acids. The DNA for the CDR3 is TGTGCCAGCAGTAAGGGGAACACCGGGGAGCTGTTTTTT. Translating gives CASSKGNTGELFF.

J is TRBJ2-5 and V is TRBV4-2; 16 bases are a match to TRBD2. This CDR3 has 16 amino acids. V was clipped by 3 bases and J by 4 bases; unmatched bases: 2. From germline, CDR1 is LGHNA and CDR2 YNFKEQ. For the CDR3, the DNA is TGTGCCAGCAGCCAGGGACTAGCGGGGGGGCGAGAGACCCAGTACTTC. Translated: CASSQGLAGGRETQYF.

The rearrangement links TRBV5-6 to TRBJ2-7, with 7 bases that match TRBD1. CDR1 SGHDT and CDR2 YYEEEE come from the germline V gene. The trim removed 4 bases at V and 3 bases at J, leaving 10 bases unmatched. The CDR3 loop spans 15 amino acids. CDR3 loop: CASSSPGQLVYEQYF. CDR3 coding DNA: TGTGCCAGCAGCAGCCCGGGACAGCTCGTCTACGAGCAGTACTTC.

This clonotype was observed a few times. The gene calls are TRBV11-2 and TRBJ2-3, with D perhaps being TRBD1 or TRBD2 (6 bases each). Trimming took 0 bases from V and 3 from J, leaving 13 bases between them. There are 16 residues in the CDR3. Germline V gene sequence: CDR1 SGHAT, CDR2 FQNNGV. The CDR3 DNA reads TGTGCCAGCAGCTTAGAGGGGGGCGGGGTGACAGATACGCAGTATTTT. Translating gives CASSLEGGGVTDTQYF.

The chain employs TRBV7-2 and TRBJ1-1; D is perhaps TRBD1 (6 bases). Germline loops: CDR1 SGHTA, CDR2 FQGNSA. There are 16 residues in the CDR3. Trimming stripped 5 bases from V and 7 bases from J, with 23 bases between. The CDR3 DNA is TGTGCCAGCAGCATCCAATTAAGCGCGGGGGCGATTGAAGCTTTCTTT. Translated, it gives CASSIQLSAGAIEAFF.

The chain recombines TRBV24-1 with TRBJ2-3; a possible D gene is TRBD2 (5 bases). The germline V gene has CDR1 KGHDR and CDR2 SFDVKD. The CDR3 extends over 13 amino acids. V lost 7 bases and J lost 6, with 13 bases in between. CDR3 nucleotide sequence: TGTGCCACCAGGAGGGCCACCTGGGATACGCAGTATTTT. This translates into CATRRATWDTQYF.

The chain is built from TRBV7-9 and TRBJ1-5; 7 positions match TRBD1. The germline CDR1 and CDR2 sequences are SEHNR and FQNEAQ (reference sequence). J gave up 7 bases and V 3 bases, and 6 bases lay outside the gene matches. The CDR3 runs to 14 residues. The CDR3 nucleotides read TGTGCCAGCAGCTTGGGGGACAGTAACCAGCCCCAGCATTTT. Protein sequence: CASSLGDSNQPQHF.

This clonotype turned up a few times. The J gene is TRBJ1-6, the V gene TRBV20-1; D remains ambiguous. Germline assignment: CDR1 DFQATT and CDR2 SNEGSKA (reference sequence). CDR3 size: 16 residues. The V and J ends lost 3 bases and 0 bases respectively, with 12 bases between them. Here the CDR3 reads CSARGMISSYNSPLHF. For the CDR3, the DNA is TGCAGTGCTAGGGGGATGATTAGCTCCTATAATTCACCCCTCCACTTT.

This clonotype has only a few counts. The genes are TRBV5-1 and TRBJ1-1, with 7 nucleotides matching TRBD1. The J segment lost 2 bases and the V segment lost 4 bases, leaving 5 bases of the junction unmatched. This CDR3 is 14 amino acids long. The germline gives CDR1 SGHRS, CDR2 YFSETQ. The CDR3 here is CASSRGTENTEAFF. CDR3 sequence (DNA): TGCGCCAGCAGCCGAGGGACAGAAAACACTGAAGCTTTCTTT.

The gene calls are TRBV7-9 and TRBJ1-1, with D possibly being TRBD1 (6 bases). The CDR3 runs 14 residues. Deletions cut 5 bases from V and 4 bases from J, with 14 bases between. Germline V gene data show CDR1 as SEHNR and CDR2 as FQNEAQ (reference sequence). This CDR3 is CASSPEGGRTEAFF. CDR3 sequence (DNA): TGTGCCAGCAGCCCGGAGGGGGGCCGCACTGAAGCTTTCTTT.

This clonotype turned up a few times. The chain links TRBV25-1 to TRBJ2-5; either TRBD1 or TRBD2 may fit D (5 bases each). The CDR3 has 15 residues. In germline, CDR1 is MGHDK, CDR2 SYGVNS. V was clipped by 4 bases and J by 4 bases, with 16 bases between them. This CDR3 reads CASSAIETGRETQYF. The CDR3 coding sequence is TGTGCCAGCAGTGCAATAGAAACGGGACGAGAGACCCAGTACTTC.

This clonotype has a handful of counts. This chain joins TRBV28 and TRBJ2-5; D unresolved. V lost 6 bases, J lost 5 bases, and 7 bases lay in between. CDR3 length: 11 amino acids. CDR1 is MDHEN, CDR2 SYDVKM, per germline. CDR3 bases: TGTGCCAGCAGAAGCCGGGAGACCCAGTACTTC. Translating gives CASRSRETQYF.

This chain joins TRBV2 and TRBJ2-3; 13 positions agree with TRBD2. The trim removed 0 bases at V and 4 bases at J, leaving 16 bases unmatched. The CDR3 covers 21 residues. Germline V gives CDR1 SNHLY, CDR2 FYNNEI. Written as DNA, the CDR3 is TGTGCCAGCAGTGAAGCGGGGCGGGCCCAATGGACTAGCGGGAGAGCAGATACGCAGTATTTT. Translation: CASSEAGRAQWTSGRADTQYF.

The CDR3 region is CSARAGTSNQPQHF. As DNA, the CDR3 is TGCAGTGCTAGGGCAGGGACCAGCAATCAGCCCCAGCATTTT. The chain links TRBV20-1 to TRBJ1-5, with a possible D match to TRBD1 (5 bases). Trimming removed 3 bases at V and 1 base at J, with 10 bases between. The CDR3 is 14 residues long. Germline CDR1 is DFQATT and CDR2 is SNEGSKA (reference sequence).

The sample holds one count of this clonotype. V gene TRBV7-9 combines with J gene TRBJ1-1; D perhaps matches TRBD1 (5 bases). The CDR3 consists of 15 residues. Looked up from germline, CDR1 is SEHNR and CDR2 is FQNEAQ (reference sequence). With 2 bases removed from V and 0 bases from J, the gap between germline ends came to 10 bases. The CDR3 spells CASSLNQGMNTEAFF. The CDR3 DNA sequence: TGTGCCAGCAGCTTAAACCAGGGTATGAACACTGAAGCTTTCTTT.

The CDR3, as DNA: TGCAGTGCTAGCCCCATGTCTAGCGGGACCGATACGCAGTATTTT. This translates into CSASPMSSGTDTQYF. The chain carries TRBV20-1 and TRBJ2-3; the match to TRBD2 covers 9 bases. Per the germline V gene, CDR1 is DFQATT and CDR2 is SNEGSKA (reference sequence). This CDR3 is 15 amino acids long. Germline trimming cut 3 bases from V and 6 bases from J; bases unmatched to any gene: 10.